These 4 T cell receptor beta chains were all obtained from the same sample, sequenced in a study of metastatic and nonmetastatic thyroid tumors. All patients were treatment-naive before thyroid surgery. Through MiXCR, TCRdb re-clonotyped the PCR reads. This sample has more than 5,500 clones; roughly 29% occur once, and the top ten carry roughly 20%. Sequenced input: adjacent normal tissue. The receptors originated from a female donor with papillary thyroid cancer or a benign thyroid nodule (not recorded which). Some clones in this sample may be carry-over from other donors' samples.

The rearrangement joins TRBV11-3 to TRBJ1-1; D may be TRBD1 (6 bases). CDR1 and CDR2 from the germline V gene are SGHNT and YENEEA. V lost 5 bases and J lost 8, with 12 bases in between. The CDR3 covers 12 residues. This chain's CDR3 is CASSARTGEAFF. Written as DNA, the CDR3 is TGTGCCAGCAGCGCCCGAACAGGGGAAGCTTTCTTT.

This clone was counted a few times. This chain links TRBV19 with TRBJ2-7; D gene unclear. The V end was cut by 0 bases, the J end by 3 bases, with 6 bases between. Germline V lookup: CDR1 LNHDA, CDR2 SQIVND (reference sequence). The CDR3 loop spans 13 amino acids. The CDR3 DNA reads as TGTGCCAGTAGTATAGATGGGGACTACGAGCAGTACTTC. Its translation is CASSIDGDYEQYF.

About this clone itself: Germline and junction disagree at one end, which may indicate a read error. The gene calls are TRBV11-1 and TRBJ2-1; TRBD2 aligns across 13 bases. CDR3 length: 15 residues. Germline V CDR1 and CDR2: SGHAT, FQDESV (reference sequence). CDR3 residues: CASSPTSGRGNEQSF. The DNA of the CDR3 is TGTGCCAGCAGCCCCACTAGCGGGAGGGGGAATGAGCAGTCCTTC.

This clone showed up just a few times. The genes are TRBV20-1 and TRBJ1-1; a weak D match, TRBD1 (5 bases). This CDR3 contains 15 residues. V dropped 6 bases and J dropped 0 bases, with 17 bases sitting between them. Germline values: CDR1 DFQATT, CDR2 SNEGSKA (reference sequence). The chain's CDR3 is CSAKRGESMNTEAFF. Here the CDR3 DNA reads TGCAGTGCAAAACGGGGGGAATCCATGAACACTGAAGCTTTCTTT.